These 14 T cell receptor beta chains were all obtained from the same sample, sequenced in a study of CD8 T cells in Susac syndrome. RNA was extracted with the RNeasy kit, and a quantity of about 0.45 to 1 ug was reverse transcribed using random hexamers. Each CDR3 protein is one row after TCRdb ran MiXCR on the immunoSEQ multiplex PCR reads. The table has 160,000 or so distinct CDR3 sequences, about 91% seen once; the top ten hold 0.065% to 0.1%. Sequences were obtained from CD4+ T cells from PBMCs. The receptor source for this set is a human donor in good health.

The genes are TRBV19 and TRBJ1-1; 8 bases fit TRBD1. V gave up 4 bases and J gave up 3 bases; unmatched junction bases: 1. The CDR3 sequence is 13 residues long. Germline-derived CDR1 and CDR2 are LNHDA and SQIVND (reference sequence). Here the CDR3 DNA reads TGTGCCAGTAGTACACAGGGGGACACTGAAGCTTTCTTT. Encoded protein: CASSTQGDTEAFF.

This clonotype was recorded once. CDR3 coding DNA: TGCAGTGCTAGAGCCCTAGCGGGAGGGCCGAGATACAATGAGCAGTTCTTC. Its translation: CSARALAGGPRYNEQFF. The chain couples TRBV20-1 to TRBJ2-1, with TRBD2 matching over 12 bases. This CDR3 has 17 amino acids. J was trimmed by 4 bases and V by 1 base; bases with no gene match: 8. The germline gives CDR1 DFQATT, CDR2 SNEGSKA (reference sequence).

The rearrangement uses TRBV2 and TRBJ2-1, with 16 bases identical to TRBD2. Looked up from germline, CDR1 is SNHLY and CDR2 is FYNNEI. V shed 6 bases, J shed 8 bases, and the junction held 4 bases outside the gene matches. The CDR3 covers 15 residues. In nucleotides, the CDR3 is TGTGCCAGCAGGAAGGGACTAGCGGGGGGGGATGAGCAGTTCTTC. It is translated as CASRKGLAGGDEQFF.

This clonotype was recorded only once. V usage is TRBV5-1 and J usage is TRBJ2-7; D is undetermined. V gave up 4 bases and J gave up 5 bases, with 19 bases separating them. The germline V gene encodes CDR1 SGHRS and CDR2 YFSETQ. CDR3 length: 15 amino acids. CDR3 in DNA: TGCGCCAGCAGCCCCGGCCCAACCAGTCGCAACGAGCAGTACTTC. Residues: CASSPGPTSRNEQYF.

The rearrangement joins TRBV5-1 to TRBJ1-1; 10 bases agree with TRBD1. Germline CDR1 SGHRS, CDR2 YFSETQ. The CDR3 runs 15 residues. After removal of 4 bases from V and 4 bases from J, the junction contained 7 bases not matched to a gene. CDR3: CASSEDRGGSTEAFF. CDR3 bases: TGCGCCAGCAGCGAGGACAGGGGGGGAAGCACTGAAGCTTTCTTT.

The chain joins TRBV2 to TRBJ2-7; 7 bases are shared with TRBD1. The CDR3 has 15 residues. V lost 7 bases, J lost 4 bases, and 13 bases stayed unmatched. From germline, CDR1 is SNHLY and CDR2 FYNNEI. In DNA, the CDR3 is TGTGCCAGCAAAGAAGGTCACAGGGGTTATTACGAGCAGTACTTC. Amino acid sequence: CASKEGHRGYYEQYF. Drawing the rest from reference TRBV2 and TRBJ2-7, the complete variable domain is EPEVTQTPSHQVTQMGQEVILRCVPISNHLYFYWYRQILGQKVEFLVSFYNNEISEKSEIFDDQFSVERPDGSNFTLKIRSTKLEDSAMYFCASKEGHRGYYEQYFGPGTRLTVT.

The chain recombines TRBV11-2 with TRBJ2-1; 7 bases align to TRBD2. The CDR3 runs to 14 residues. Germline lookup yields CDR1 SGHAT and CDR2 FQNNGV. The V gene end was trimmed by 1 base and the J gene end by 9 bases; junction bases not matched to a gene: 6. CDR3 protein: CASSLGGRGVEQFF. CDR3 DNA sequence: TGTGCCAGCAGCTTAGGTGGGAGGGGTGTTGAGCAGTTCTTC.

The chain combines TRBV19 with TRBJ2-1; no clear D. The CDR3 totals 14 residues. Looked up from germline, CDR1 is LNHDA and CDR2 is SQIVND (reference sequence). V lost 3 bases to trimming and J lost 7 bases, with 13 bases between them. The CDR3 protein is CASSIPFNQNEQFF. The CDR3, as DNA: TGTGCCAGTAGTATCCCATTCAACCAAAATGAGCAGTTCTTC.

The V gene is TRBV28, the J gene TRBJ2-1, with D possibly TRBD1 on 6 matching bases. This CDR3 is built from 12 residues. The V and J ends lost 6 bases and 9 bases respectively, with 12 bases between them. Germline lookup yields CDR1 MDHEN and CDR2 SYDVKM. The CDR3 here is CASSTGLGEQFF. The CDR3, as DNA: TGTGCCAGCAGCACAGGGTTGGGTGAGCAGTTCTTC.

The rearrangement links TRBV5-1 to TRBJ2-3; the D gene is possibly TRBD1 (5 bases). V was trimmed by 5 bases and J by 3 bases, leaving 19 bases between them. Germline V lookup: CDR1 SGHRS, CDR2 YFSETQ. This CDR3 is built from 16 residues. In DNA form, the CDR3 reads TGCGCCAGCAGTCAAGCAGCTATTACAGGAACAGATACGCAGTATTTT. Translating gives CASSQAAITGTDTQYF.

V gene TRBV20-1 combines with J gene TRBJ2-7; 8 positions match TRBD1. With V trimmed by 2 bases and J by 6 bases, 9 bases remained unmatched. Looked up from germline, CDR1 is DFQATT and CDR2 is SNEGSKA (reference sequence). CDR3 size: 14 residues. CDR3: CSARMEQGVREQYF. CDR3 coding DNA: TGCAGTGCTAGAATGGAACAGGGGGTTCGCGAGCAGTACTTC.

The V call is TRBV5-6, the J call TRBJ2-1, with TRBD1 matching over 9 bases. J lost 4 bases, V lost 5 bases, and 4 bases had no gene match. This CDR3 comprises 14 residues. The germline gives CDR1 SGHDT, CDR2 YYEEEE. The CDR3 is CASRMGQGYNEQFF. The CDR3 DNA follows: TGTGCCAGCAGAATGGGACAGGGTTACAATGAGCAGTTCTTC.

This CDR3 is CASSSLPAQRGSDEQFF. CDR3 DNA: TGCGCCAGCAGCTCCCTCCCGGCCCAGCGGGGATCGGATGAGCAGTTCTTC. V is TRBV5-1 and J is TRBJ2-1, with 7 bases aligning to TRBD2. The V gene end was trimmed by 3 bases and the J gene end by 8 bases; junction bases not matched to a gene: 17. Germline V CDR1 and CDR2: SGHRS, YFSETQ. This CDR3 has 17 residues.

The chain combines TRBV6-2 or TRBV6-3 with TRBJ2-5; 9 bases match TRBD2. Germline CDR1 reads MNHEY; CDR2 reads SVGEGT. V dropped 6 bases and J dropped 5; count of bases not matched to a gene: 7. The CDR3 runs to 14 residues. The CDR3, as DNA: TGTGCCAGCAGCCCTCTAGCGGGAAGCGAGACCCAGTACTTC. The encoded protein is CASSPLAGSETQYF.